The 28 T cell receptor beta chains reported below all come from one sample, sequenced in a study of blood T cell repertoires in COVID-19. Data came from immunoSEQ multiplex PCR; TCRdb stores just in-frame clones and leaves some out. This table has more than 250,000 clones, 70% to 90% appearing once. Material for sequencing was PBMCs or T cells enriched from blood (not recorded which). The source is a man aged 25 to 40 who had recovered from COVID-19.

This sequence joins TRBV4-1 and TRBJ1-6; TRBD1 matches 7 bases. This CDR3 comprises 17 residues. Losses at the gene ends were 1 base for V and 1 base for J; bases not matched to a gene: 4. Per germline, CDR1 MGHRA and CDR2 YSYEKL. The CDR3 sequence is CASSQGQGPSYNSPLHF. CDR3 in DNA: TGCGCCAGCAGCCAAGGACAGGGACCGTCCTATAATTCACCCCTCCACTTT.

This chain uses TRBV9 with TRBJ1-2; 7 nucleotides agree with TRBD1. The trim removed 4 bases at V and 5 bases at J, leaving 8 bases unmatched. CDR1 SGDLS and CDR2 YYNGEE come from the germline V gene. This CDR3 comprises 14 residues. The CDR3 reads CASSLQGDGYGYTF. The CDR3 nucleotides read TGTGCCAGCAGCCTCCAGGGGGACGGATATGGCTACACCTTC.

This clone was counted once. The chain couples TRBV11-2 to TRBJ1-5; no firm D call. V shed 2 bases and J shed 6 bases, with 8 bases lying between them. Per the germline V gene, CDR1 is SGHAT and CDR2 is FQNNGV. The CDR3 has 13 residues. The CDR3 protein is CASSLTPGQPQHF. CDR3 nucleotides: TGTGCCAGCAGCTTAACCCCCGGTCAGCCCCAGCATTTT. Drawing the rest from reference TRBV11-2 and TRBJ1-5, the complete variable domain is EAGVAQSPRYKIIEKRQSVAFWCNPISGHATLYWYQQILGQGPKLLIQFQNNGVVDDSQLPKDRFSAERLKGVDSTLKIQPAKLEDSAVYLCASSLTPGQPQHFGDGTRLSIL.

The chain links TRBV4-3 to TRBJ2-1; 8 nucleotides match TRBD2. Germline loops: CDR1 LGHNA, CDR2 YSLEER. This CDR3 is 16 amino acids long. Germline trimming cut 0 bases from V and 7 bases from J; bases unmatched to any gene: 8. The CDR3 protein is CASSQDRKRGLNEQFF. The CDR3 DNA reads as TGCGCCAGCAGCCAAGATAGAAAGCGGGGGCTTAATGAGCAGTTCTTC.

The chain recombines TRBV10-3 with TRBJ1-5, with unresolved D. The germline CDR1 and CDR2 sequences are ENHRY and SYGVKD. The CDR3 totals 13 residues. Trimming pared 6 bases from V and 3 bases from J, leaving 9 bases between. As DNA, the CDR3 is TGTGCCATCAGGAACAGAGACAATCAGCCCCAGCATTTT. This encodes CAIRNRDNQPQHF.

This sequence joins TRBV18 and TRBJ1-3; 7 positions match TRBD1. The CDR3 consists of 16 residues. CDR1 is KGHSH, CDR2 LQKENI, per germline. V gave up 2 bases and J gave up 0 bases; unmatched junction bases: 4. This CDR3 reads CASSPGTASSGNTIYF. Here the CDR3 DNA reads TGTGCCAGCTCACCAGGGACAGCAAGCTCTGGAAACACCATATATTTT.

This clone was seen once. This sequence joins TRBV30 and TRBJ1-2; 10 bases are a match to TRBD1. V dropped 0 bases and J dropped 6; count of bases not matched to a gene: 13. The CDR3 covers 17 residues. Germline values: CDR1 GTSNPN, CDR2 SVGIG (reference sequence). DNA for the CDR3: TGTGCCTGGAGTGTACCGGGACAGGGGATTTTTAGCCATGGCTACACCTTC. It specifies CAWSVPGQGIFSHGYTF.

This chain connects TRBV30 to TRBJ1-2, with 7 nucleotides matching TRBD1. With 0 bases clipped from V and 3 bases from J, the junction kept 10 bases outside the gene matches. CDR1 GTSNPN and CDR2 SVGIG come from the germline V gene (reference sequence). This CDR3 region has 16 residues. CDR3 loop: CAWSVGGGTAYYGYTF. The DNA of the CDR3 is TGTGCCTGGAGTGTTGGCGGCGGGACAGCATACTATGGCTACACCTTC.

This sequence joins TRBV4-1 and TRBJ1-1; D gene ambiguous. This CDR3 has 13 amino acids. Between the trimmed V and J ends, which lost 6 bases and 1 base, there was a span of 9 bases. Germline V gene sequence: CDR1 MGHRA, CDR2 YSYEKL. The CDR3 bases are TGCGCCAGCAGTTCCCGGGGGAACACTGAAGCTTTCTTT. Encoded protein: CASSSRGNTEAFF.

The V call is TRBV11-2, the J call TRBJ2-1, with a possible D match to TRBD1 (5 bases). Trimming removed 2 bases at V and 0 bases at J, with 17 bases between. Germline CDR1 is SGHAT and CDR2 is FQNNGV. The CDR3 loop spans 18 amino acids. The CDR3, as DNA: TGTGCCAGCAGCTTACTCCCCCTCGACAGAAGCTCCTACAATGAGCAGTTCTTC. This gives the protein CASSLLPLDRSSYNEQFF.

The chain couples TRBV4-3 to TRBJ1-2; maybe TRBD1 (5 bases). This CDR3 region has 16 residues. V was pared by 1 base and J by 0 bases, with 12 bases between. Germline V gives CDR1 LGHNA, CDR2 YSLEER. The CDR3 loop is CASSQVLQDANYGYTF. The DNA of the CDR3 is TGCGCCAGCAGCCAAGTTTTACAGGACGCTAACTATGGCTACACCTTC.

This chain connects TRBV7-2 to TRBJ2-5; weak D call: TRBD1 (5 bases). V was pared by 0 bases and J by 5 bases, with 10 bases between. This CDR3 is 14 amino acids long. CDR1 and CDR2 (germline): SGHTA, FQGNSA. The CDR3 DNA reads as TGTGCCAGCAGCTTAGCAGGGGTGGGGGAGACCCAGTACTTC. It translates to CASSLAGVGETQYF. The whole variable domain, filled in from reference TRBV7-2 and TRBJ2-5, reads GAGVSQSPSNKVTEKGKDVELRCDPISGHTALYWYRQSLGQGLEFLIYFQGNSAPDKSGLPSDRFSAERTGGSVSTLTIQRTQQEDSAVYLCASSLAGVGETQYFGPGTRLLVL.

The CDR3 spells CASSQSAYEQYF. CDR3 sequence (DNA): TGTGCCAGCAGTCAGAGCGCCTACGAGCAGTACTTC. This rearrangement joins TRBV11-2 to TRBJ2-7; D not certain. The germline V gene has CDR1 SGHAT and CDR2 FQNNGV. The length of the CDR3 is 12 residues. Trimming pared 6 bases from V and 2 bases from J, leaving 8 bases between.

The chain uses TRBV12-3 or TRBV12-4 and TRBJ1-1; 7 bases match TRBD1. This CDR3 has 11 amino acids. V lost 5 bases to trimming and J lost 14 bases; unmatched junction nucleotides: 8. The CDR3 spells CASSRKGAGFF. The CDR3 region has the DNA TGTGCCAGCAGTCGAAAGGGGGCAGGATTCTTT.

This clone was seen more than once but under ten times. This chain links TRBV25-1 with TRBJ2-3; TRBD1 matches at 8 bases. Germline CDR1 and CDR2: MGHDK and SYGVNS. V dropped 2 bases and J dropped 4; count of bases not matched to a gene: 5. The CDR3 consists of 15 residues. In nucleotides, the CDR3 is TGTGCCAGCAGTGAACAGGGGGCGTTAGCAGATACGCAGTATTTT. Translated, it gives CASSEQGALADTQYF. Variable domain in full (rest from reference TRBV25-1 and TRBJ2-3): EADIYQTPRYLVIGTGKKITLECSQTMGHDKMYWYQQDPGMELHLIHYSYGVNSTEKGDLSSESTVSRIRTEHFPLTLESARPSHTSQYLCASSEQGALADTQYFGPGTRLTVL.

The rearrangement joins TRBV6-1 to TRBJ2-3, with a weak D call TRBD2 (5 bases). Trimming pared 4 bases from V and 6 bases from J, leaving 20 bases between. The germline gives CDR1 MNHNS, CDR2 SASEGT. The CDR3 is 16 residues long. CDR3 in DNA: TGTGCCAGCAGTGGGGTCGGCGGGCGACTGTCTGATACGCAGTATTTT. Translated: CASSGVGGRLSDTQYF.

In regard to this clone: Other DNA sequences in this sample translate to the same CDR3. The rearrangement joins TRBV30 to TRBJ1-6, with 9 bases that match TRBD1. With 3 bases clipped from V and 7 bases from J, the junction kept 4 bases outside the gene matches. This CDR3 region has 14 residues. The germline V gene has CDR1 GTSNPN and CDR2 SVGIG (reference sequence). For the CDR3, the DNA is TGTGCCTGGAGCCTGGGACAGGGAAATTCACCCCTCCACTTT. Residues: CAWSLGQGNSPLHF. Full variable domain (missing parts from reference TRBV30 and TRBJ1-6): SQTIHQWPATLVQPVGSPLSLECTVEGTSNPNLYWYRQAAGRGLQLLFYSVGIGQISSEVPQNLSASRPQDRQFILSSKKLLLSDSGFYLCAWSLGQGNSPLHFGNGTRLTVT.

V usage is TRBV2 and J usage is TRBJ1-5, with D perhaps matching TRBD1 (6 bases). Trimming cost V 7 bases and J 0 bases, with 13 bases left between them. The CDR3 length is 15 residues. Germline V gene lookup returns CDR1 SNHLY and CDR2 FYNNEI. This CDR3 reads CASTGQRDSNQPQHF. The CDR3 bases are TGTGCCAGCACCGGACAGAGAGATAGCAATCAGCCCCAGCATTTT.

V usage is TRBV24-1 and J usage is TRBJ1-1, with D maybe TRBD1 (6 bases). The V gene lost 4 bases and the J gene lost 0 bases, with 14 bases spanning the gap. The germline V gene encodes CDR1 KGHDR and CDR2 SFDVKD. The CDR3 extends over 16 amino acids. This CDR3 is CATSDVDRMMNTEAFF. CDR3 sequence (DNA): TGTGCCACCAGTGACGTCGACAGGATGATGAACACTGAAGCTTTCTTT.

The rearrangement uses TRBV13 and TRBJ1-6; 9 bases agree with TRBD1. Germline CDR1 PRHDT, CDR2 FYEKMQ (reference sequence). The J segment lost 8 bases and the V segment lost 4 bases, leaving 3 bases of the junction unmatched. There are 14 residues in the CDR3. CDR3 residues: CASSSRDRDSPLHF. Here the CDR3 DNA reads TGTGCCAGCAGCTCCCGGGACAGGGATTCACCCCTCCACTTT.

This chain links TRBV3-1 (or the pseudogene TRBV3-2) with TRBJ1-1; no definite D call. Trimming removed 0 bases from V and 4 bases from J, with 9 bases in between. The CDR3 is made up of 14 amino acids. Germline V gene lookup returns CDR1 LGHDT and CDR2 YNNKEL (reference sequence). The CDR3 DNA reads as TGTGCCAGCAGCCAAGAACTGGTTACCACTGAAGCTTTCTTT. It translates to CASSQELVTTEAFF.

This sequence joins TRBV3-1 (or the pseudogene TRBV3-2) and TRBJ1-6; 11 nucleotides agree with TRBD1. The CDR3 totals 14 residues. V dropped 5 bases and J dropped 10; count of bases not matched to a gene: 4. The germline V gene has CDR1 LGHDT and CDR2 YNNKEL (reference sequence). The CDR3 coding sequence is TGTGCCAGCAGCTCCGGGACAGGGGGGTCACCCCTCCACTTT. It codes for CASSSGTGGSPLHF.

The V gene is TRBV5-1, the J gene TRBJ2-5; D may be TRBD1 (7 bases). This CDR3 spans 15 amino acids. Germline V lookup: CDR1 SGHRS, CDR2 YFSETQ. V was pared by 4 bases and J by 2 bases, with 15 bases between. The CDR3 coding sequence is TGCGCCAGCAGCCCCCCAGGGGGGACTCAAGAGACCCAGTACTTC. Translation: CASSPPGGTQETQYF. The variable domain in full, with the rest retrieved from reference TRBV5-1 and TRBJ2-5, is KAGVTQTPRYLIKTRGQQVTLSCSPISGHRSVSWYQQTPGQGLQFLFEYFSETQRNKGNFPGRFSGRQFSNSRSEMNVSTLELGDSALYLCASSPPGGTQETQYFGPGTRLLVL.

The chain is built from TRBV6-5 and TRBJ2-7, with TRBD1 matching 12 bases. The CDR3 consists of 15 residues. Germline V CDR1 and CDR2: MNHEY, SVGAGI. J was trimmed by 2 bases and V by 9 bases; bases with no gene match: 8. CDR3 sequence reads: CASALGDRGPYEQYF. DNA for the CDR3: TGTGCCAGTGCGCTTGGGGACAGGGGGCCCTACGAGCAGTACTTC.

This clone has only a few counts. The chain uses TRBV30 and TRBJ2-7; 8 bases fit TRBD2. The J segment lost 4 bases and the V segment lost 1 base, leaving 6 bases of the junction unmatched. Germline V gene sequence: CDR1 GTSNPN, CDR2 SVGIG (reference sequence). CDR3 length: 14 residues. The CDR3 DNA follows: TGTGCCTGGAGTGGCGGGGGGCCGGTTTACGAGCAGTACTTC. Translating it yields CAWSGGGPVYEQYF. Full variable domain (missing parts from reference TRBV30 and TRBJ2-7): SQTIHQWPATLVQPVGSPLSLECTVEGTSNPNLYWYRQAAGRGLQLLFYSVGIGQISSEVPQNLSASRPQDRQFILSSKKLLLSDSGFYLCAWSGGGPVYEQYFGPGTRLTVT.

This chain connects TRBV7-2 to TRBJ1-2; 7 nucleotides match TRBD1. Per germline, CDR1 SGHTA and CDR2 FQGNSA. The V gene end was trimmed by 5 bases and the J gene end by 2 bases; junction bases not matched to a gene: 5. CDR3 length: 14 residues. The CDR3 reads CASSPWTGNYGYTF. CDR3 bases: TGTGCCAGCAGCCCGTGGACAGGCAACTATGGCTACACCTTC. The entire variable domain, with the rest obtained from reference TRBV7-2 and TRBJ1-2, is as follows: GAGVSQSPSNKVTEKGKDVELRCDPISGHTALYWYRQSLGQGLEFLIYFQGNSAPDKSGLPSDRFSAERTGGSVSTLTIQRTQQEDSAVYLCASSPWTGNYGYTFGSGTRLTVV.

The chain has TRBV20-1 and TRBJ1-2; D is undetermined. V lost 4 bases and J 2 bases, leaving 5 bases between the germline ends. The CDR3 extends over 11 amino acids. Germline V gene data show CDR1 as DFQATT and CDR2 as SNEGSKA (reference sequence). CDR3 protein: CSATLNYGYTF. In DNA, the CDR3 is TGCAGTGCTACACTGAACTATGGCTACACCTTC.

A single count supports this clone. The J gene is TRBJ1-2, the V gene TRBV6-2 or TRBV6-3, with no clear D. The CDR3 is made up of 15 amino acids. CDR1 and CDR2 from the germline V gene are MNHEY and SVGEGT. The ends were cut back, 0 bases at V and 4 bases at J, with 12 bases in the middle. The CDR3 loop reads CASSYSTKGGYGYTF. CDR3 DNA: TGTGCCAGCAGTTACTCGACCAAGGGAGGCTATGGCTACACCTTC.